This TCR beta chain comes out of a study of shared clonotypes between healthy human individuals. General observations from the study: Naive subsets tended to show greater estimated richness than memory subsets. Rarefaction showed that sequencing of sorted subsets was incomplete (despite large depth).

The CDR3 runs to 13 residues. V trimming: 5 bases; J trimming: 6 bases; junction bases outside the gene matches: 3. Germline CDR1 MNHEY, CDR2 SMNVEV (reference sequence). This table comes from immunoSEQ multiplex PCR, and its TCRdb copy is limited to in-frame clones, with some not included. The sample carries about 1.1 million clones, around three quarters recorded once. For this clone: What it recognizes is unknown.

Sequencing used memory CD4+ T cells from PBMCs. Indicated subset: CD45RA-negative fraction. This chain connects TRBV27 to TRBJ1-5; 8 bases are shared with TRBD1. The sequence was obtained from a young man in good health. Some clones in this sample may be carry-over from other donors' samples. The CDR3 coding sequence is TGTGCCAGCAGTGACAGGGGCGGTCAGCCCCAGCATTTT. Residues: CASSDRGGQPQHF.